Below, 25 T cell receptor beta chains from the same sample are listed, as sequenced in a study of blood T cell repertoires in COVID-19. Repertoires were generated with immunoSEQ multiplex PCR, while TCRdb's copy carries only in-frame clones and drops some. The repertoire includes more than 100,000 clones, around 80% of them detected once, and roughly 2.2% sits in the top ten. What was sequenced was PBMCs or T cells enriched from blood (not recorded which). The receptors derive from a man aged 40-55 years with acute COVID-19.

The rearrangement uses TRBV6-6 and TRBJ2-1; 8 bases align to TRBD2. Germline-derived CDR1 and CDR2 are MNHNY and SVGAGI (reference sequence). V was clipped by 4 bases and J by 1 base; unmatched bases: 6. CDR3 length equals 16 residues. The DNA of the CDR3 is TGTGCCAGCAGTTCCCAGCGGGAGTCATCCTACAATGAGCAGTTCTTC. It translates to CASSSQRESSYNEQFF.

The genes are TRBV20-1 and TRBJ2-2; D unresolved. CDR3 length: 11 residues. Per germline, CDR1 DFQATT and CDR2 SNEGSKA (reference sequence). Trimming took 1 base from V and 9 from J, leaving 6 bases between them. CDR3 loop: CSARGPRELFF. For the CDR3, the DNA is TGCAGTGCTAGAGGGCCAAGGGAGCTGTTTTTT.

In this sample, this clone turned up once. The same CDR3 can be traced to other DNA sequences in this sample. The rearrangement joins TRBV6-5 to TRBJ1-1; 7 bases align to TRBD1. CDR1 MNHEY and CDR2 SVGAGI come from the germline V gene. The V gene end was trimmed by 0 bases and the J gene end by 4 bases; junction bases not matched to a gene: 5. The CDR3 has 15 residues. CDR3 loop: CASSYSASGGTEAFF. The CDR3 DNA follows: TGTGCCAGCAGTTACTCAGCCTCAGGGGGCACTGAAGCTTTCTTT.

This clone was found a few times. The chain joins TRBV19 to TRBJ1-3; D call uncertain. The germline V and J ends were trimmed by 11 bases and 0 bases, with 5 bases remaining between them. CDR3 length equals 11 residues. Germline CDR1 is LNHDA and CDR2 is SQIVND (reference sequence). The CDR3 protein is CAALSGNTIYF. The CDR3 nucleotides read TGTGCCGCACTCTCTGGAAACACCATATATTTT.

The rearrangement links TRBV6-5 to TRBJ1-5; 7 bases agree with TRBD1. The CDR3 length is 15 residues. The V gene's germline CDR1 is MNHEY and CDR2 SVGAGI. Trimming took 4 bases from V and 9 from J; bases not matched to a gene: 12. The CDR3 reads CASSFRDSISWPQHF. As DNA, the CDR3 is TGTGCCAGCAGTTTCCGGGACAGCATTAGTTGGCCCCAGCATTTT.

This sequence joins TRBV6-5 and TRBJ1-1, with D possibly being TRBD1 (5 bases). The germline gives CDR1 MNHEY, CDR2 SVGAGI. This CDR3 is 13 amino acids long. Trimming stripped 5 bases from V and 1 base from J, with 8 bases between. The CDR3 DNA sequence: TGTGCCAGCAGTCCCGGACAGAACACTGAAGCTTTCTTT. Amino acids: CASSPGQNTEAFF.

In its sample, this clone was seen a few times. In DNA form, the CDR3 reads TGTGCCAGCAGCCACTTCCGGGAAGGACCCTATAATTCACCCCTCCACTTT. Amino acid sequence: CASSHFREGPYNSPLHF. The chain recombines TRBV3-1 (or the pseudogene TRBV3-2) with TRBJ1-6; D is ambiguous. Deletions cut 3 bases from V and 2 bases from J, with 14 bases between. The CDR3 has 17 residues. In germline, CDR1 is LGHDT, CDR2 YNNKEL (reference sequence).

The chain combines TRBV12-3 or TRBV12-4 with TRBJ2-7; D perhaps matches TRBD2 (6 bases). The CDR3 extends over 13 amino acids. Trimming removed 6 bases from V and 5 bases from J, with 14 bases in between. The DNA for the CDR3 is TGTGCCAGCAGCCCCGGGACTTACCACGAGCAGTACTTC. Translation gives CASSPGTYHEQYF.

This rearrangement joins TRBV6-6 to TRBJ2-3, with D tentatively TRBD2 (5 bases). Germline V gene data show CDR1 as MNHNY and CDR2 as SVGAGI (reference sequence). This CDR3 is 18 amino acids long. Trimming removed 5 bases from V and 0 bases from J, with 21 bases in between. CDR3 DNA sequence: TGTGCCAGCAGTCAACTCAGGCCGACTAAGACTAGCACAGATACGCAGTATTTT. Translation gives CASSQLRPTKTSTDTQYF.

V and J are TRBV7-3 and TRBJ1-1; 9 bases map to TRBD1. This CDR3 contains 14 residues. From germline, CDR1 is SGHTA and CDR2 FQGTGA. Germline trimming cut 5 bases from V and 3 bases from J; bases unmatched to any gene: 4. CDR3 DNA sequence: TGTGCCAGCAGCCCACAGGGGGCCTACACTGAAGCTTTCTTT. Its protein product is CASSPQGAYTEAFF. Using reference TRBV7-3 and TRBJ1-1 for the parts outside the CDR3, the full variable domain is GAGVSQTPSNKVTEKGKYVELRCDPISGHTALYWYRQSLGQGPEFLIYFQGTGAADDSGLPNDRFFAVRPEGSVSTLKIQRTERGDSAVYLCASSPQGAYTEAFFGQGTRLTVV.

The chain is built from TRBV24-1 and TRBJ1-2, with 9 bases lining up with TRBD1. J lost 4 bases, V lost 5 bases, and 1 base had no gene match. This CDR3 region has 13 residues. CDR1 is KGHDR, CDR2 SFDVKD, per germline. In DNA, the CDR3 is TGTGCCACCAGTGGGGGACAGGGCTATGGCTACACCTTC. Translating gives CATSGGQGYGYTF.

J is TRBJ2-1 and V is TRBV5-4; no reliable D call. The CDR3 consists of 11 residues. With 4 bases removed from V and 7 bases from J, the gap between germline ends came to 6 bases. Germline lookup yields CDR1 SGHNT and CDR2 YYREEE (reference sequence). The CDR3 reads CASSISNEQFF. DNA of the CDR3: TGTGCCAGCAGCATTTCGAATGAGCAGTTCTTC.

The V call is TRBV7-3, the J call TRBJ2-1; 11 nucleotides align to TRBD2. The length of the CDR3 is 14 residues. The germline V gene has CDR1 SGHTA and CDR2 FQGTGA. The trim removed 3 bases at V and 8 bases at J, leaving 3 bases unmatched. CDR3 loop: CASSFSGGADEQFF. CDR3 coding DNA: TGTGCCAGCAGCTTTAGCGGGGGGGCCGATGAGCAGTTCTTC.

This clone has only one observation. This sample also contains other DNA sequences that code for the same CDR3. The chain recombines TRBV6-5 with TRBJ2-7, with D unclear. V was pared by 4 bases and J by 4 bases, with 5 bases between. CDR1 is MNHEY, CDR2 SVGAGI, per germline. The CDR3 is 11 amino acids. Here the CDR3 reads CASSSLYEQYF. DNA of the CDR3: TGTGCCAGCAGTTCTCTTTACGAGCAGTACTTC.

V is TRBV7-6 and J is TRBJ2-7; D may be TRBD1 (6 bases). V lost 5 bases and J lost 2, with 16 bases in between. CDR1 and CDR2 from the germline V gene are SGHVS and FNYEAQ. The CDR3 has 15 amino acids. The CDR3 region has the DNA TGTGCCAGCAGCAACAGGGTAAGTGGGGCCTACGAGCAGTACTTC. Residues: CASSNRVSGAYEQYF. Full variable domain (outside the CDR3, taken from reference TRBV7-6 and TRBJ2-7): GAGVSQSPRYKVTKRGQDVALRCDPISGHVSLYWYRQALGQGPEFLTYFNYEAQQDKSGLPNDRFSAERPEGSISTLTIQRTEQRDSAMYRCASSNRVSGAYEQYFGPGTRLTVT.

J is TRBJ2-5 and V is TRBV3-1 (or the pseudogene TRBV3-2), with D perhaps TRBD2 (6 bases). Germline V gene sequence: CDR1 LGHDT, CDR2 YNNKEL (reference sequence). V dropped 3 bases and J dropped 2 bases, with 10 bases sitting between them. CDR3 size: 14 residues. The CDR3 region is CASSQSGLQETQYF. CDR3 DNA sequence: TGTGCCAGCAGCCAGTCCGGACTACAAGAGACCCAGTACTTC.

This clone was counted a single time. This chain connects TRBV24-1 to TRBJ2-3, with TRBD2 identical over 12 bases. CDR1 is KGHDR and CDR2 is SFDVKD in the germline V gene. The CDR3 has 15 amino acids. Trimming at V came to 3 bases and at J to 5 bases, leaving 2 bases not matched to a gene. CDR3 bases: TGTGCCACCAGTGATGGGGGACTAGCGGGAGATACGCAGTATTTT. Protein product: CATSDGGLAGDTQYF.

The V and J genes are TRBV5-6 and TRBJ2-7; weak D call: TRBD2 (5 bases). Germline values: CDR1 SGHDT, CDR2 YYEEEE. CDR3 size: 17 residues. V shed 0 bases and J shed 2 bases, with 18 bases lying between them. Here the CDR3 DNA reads TGTGCCAGCAGCTTGGCCGCAAAGCCGAATAGCGCCTACGAGCAGTACTTC. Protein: CASSLAAKPNSAYEQYF.

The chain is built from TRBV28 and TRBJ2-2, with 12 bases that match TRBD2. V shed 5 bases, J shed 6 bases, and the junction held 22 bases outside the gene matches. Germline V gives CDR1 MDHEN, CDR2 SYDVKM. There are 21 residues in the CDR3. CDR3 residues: CASSRLSGGTSGRRRPGELFF. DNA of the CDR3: TGTGCCAGCAGTCGGCTTTCCGGCGGGACTAGCGGGCGCCGACGCCCCGGGGAGCTGTTTTTT.

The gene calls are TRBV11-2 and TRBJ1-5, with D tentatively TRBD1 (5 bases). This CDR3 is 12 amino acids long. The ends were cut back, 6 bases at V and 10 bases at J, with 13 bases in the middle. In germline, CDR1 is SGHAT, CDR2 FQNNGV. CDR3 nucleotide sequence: TGTGCCAGCAGTCCGGGGGTTGAACCCCAGCATTTT. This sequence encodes CASSPGVEPQHF.

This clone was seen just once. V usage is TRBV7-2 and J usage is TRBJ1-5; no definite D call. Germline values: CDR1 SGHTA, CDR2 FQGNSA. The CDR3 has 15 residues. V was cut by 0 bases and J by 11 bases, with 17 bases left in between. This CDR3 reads CASSLASEVPTAQHF. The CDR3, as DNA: TGTGCCAGCAGCTTAGCGTCGGAGGTCCCCACGGCCCAGCATTTT.

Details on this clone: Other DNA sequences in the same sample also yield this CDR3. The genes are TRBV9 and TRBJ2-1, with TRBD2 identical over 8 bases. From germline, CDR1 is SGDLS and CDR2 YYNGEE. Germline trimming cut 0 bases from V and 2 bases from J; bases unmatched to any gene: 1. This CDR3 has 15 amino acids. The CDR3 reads CASSVDSGAYNEQFF. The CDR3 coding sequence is TGTGCCAGCAGCGTAGATAGCGGGGCCTACAATGAGCAGTTCTTC.

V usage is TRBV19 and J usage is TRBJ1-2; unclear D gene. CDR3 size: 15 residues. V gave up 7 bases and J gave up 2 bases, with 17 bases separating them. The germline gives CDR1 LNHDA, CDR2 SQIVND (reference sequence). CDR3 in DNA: TGTGCCAGTAACGGCGACTACCGAATGAACTATGGCTACACCTTC. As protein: CASNGDYRMNYGYTF. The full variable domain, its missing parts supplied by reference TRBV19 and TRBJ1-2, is DGGITQSPKYLFRKEGQNVTLSCEQNLNHDAMYWYRQDPGQGLRLIYYSQIVNDFQKGDIAEGYSVSREKKESFPLTVTSAQKNPTAFYLCASNGDYRMNYGYTFGSGTRLTVV.

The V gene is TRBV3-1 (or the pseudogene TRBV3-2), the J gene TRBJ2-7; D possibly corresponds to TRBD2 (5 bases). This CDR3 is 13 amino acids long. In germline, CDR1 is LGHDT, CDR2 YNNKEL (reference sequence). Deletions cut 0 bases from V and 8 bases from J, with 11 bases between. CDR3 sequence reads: CASSQDSSGKQYF. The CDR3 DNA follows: TGTGCCAGCAGCCAAGATTCTTCGGGAAAGCAGTACTTC.

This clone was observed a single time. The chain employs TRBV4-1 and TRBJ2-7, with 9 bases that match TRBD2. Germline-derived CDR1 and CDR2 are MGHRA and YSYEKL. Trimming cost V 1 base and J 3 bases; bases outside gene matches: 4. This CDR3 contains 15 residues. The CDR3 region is CASSQGFSGSYEQYF. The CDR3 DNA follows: TGCGCCAGCAGCCAAGGGTTTAGCGGGAGCTACGAGCAGTACTTC.